This is a list of T cell receptor beta chains from one sample in a study of identical twins. TCRdb re-called the 5' RACE reads through MiXCR, storing one row per CDR3 protein. Here the sample spans about 500,000 distinct CDR3 sequences, around 15% being singletons. The sample was also linked to a second study, of yellow fever vaccine responses in identical twins.

The sequenced sample was CD4+ T cells sorted from blood. All receptors come from a woman aged 18-35 years in good health. CDR3s include the opening cysteine and the closing phenylalanine or tryptophan. D genes are given only for firm matches. A clone size is listed for some rows: how often the clone was seen (once, few, many), or a class if it is expanded.

d_gene	v_gene	j_gene	abundance	CDR3aa	CDR3nt
TRBD1	TRBV6-2/TRBV6-3	TRBJ2-1	-	CASSKQTGGRLNEQFF	TGTGCCAGCAGTAAACAGACAGGGGGAAGGCTCAATGAGCAGTTCTTC
-	TRBV29-1	TRBJ2-1	-	CSVENFSEQFF	TGCAGCGTCGAAAACTTCTCTGAGCAGTTCTTC
-	TRBV3-1	TRBJ1-6	-	CASSQKDLSLHF	TGTGCCAGCAGCCAAAAGGACTTGTCCCTCCACTTT
-	TRBV11-2	TRBJ2-1	-	CASSLEERSEQFF	TGTGCCAGCAGCTTAGAGGAGAGGAGTGAGCAGTTCTTC
TRBD1	TRBV4-1	TRBJ1-5	-	CASSQDGGQGVRRSSNQPQHF	TGCGCCAGCAGCCAAGATGGAGGACAGGGGGTTAGACGAAGTAGCAATCAGCCCCAGCATTTT
TRBD1	TRBV2	TRBJ2-1	many	CASSENKGGYYYNEQFF	TGTGCCAGCAGTGAGAACAAAGGGGGCTACTACTACAATGAGCAGTTCTTC
-	TRBV14	TRBJ2-7	few	CATTDSNYEQYF	TGTGCCACCACAGACAGTAACTACGAGCAGTACTTC
TRBD2	TRBV4-2	TRBJ2-7	-	CASSRERGDPYEQYF	TGTGCCAGCAGCCGGGAACGGGGGGACCCCTACGAGCAGTACTTC
TRBD2	TRBV28	TRBJ2-1	-	CASSSTGLTTYNEQFF	TGTGCCAGCAGTTCCACGGGACTAACTACCTACAATGAGCAGTTCTTC
-	TRBV12-3/TRBV12-4	TRBJ1-2	many	CASSLKGGGYTF	TGTGCCAGCAGTTTAAAGGGGGGCGGCTACACCTTC
TRBD1	TRBV4-3	TRBJ2-1	few	CASSSDRASSYNEQFF	TGCGCCAGCAGCTCAGACAGGGCCAGCTCCTACAATGAGCAGTTCTTC
TRBD1	TRBV4-3	TRBJ1-6	-	CASSQSTGERTPLHF	TGCGCCAGCAGCCAAAGTACAGGGGAAAGGACACCCCTCCACTTT
-	TRBV12-3/TRBV12-4	TRBJ2-6	few	CASTRIAGANVLTF	TGTGCCAGCACACGGATTGCTGGGGCCAACGTCCTGACTTTC
TRBD2	TRBV4-2	TRBJ2-7	-	CASSPRSTRDAGDEQYF	TGTGCCAGCAGTCCAAGAAGTACGCGGGACGCGGGGGACGAGCAGTACTTC
-	TRBV28	TRBJ2-3	-	CASSPNQYSTDTQYF	TGTGCCAGCAGTCCTAACCAGTACAGCACAGATACGCAGTATTTT
-	TRBV10-2	TRBJ2-5	-	CASRDGTSSQETQYF	TGCGCCAGCAGGGACGGAACTAGCAGCCAAGAGACCCAGTACTTC
TRBD1	TRBV20-1	TRBJ2-7	few	CSARDSGTGAGEQYF	TGCAGTGCTAGAGATTCGGGGACAGGGGCAGGGGAGCAGTACTTC
-	TRBV4-3	TRBJ2-1	-	CASSQSWRDWGEQFF	TGCGCCAGCAGCCAGTCGTGGCGGGATTGGGGTGAGCAGTTCTTC
TRBD1	TRBV7-2	TRBJ2-3	-	CASTAYGTGDTQYF	TGTGCCAGCACCGCATATGGGACAGGGGATACGCAGTATTTT
-	TRBV10-3	TRBJ2-5	few	CAISFRGETQYF	TGTGCCATCAGCTTCAGGGGCGAGACCCAGTACTTC
-	TRBV21-1	TRBJ1-1	-	CASSNGGGMNTEAFF	TGTGCCAGCAGCAATGGGGGGGGGATGAACACTGAAGCTTTCTTT
-	TRBV12-3/TRBV12-4	TRBJ2-1	many	CASSFRVEQFF	TGTGCCAGCAGTTTCAGGGTTGAGCAGTTCTTC
TRBD1	TRBV28	TRBJ2-3	-	CASSRQGMGTDTQYF	TGTGCCAGCAGTCGACAGGGTATGGGCACAGATACGCAGTATTTT
TRBD2	TRBV6-2/TRBV6-3	TRBJ2-7	few	CASSYSPAETSGRVHEQYF	TGTGCCAGCAGTTACTCACCCGCCGAGACTAGCGGGAGAGTGCACGAGCAGTACTTC
-	TRBV11-2	TRBJ2-7	few	CASSLAGTLTYEQYF	TGTGCCAGCAGCTTAGCTGGGACACTGACCTACGAGCAGTACTTC
TRBD2	TRBV7-9	TRBJ2-1	-	CASSLESSGGSYNEQFF	TGTGCCAGCAGCTTAGAATCTAGCGGGGGGTCCTACAATGAGCAGTTCTTC
TRBD1	TRBV6-1	TRBJ2-2	-	CASSLSSGQLYGELFF	TGTGCCAGCAGTCTTTCCTCGGGACAGTTGTACGGGGAGCTGTTTTTT
-	TRBV5-1	TRBJ2-5	few	CASSLARRGRGQETQYF	TGCGCCAGCAGCTTGGCCCGGCGGGGACGAGGCCAAGAGACCCAGTACTTC
TRBD2	TRBV28	TRBJ2-1	few	CASSRGDSYNEQFF	TGTGCCAGTTCTCGGGGGGACTCCTACAATGAGCAGTTCTTC
-	TRBV19	TRBJ2-1	-	CASSQGTGWNYNEQFF	TGTGCCAGTAGTCAGGGAACAGGGTGGAACTACAATGAGCAGTTCTTC
-	TRBV24-1	TRBJ2-3	-	CATSDPDGTDTQYF	TGTGCCACCAGTGACCCCGACGGCACAGATACGCAGTATTTT
TRBD1	TRBV7-9	TRBJ1-2	-	CASSETGGSDYGYTF	TGTGCCAGCAGTGAGACAGGGGGCAGTGACTATGGCTACACCTTC
-	TRBV11-2	TRBJ2-3	few	CASSLGGEKGDTQYF	TGTGCCAGCAGCTTAGGCGGGGAAAAAGGAGATACGCAGTATTTT
-	TRBV7-9	TRBJ1-2	once	CASSLESGATGYTF	TGTGCCAGCAGCTTAGAGTCCGGGGCAACGGGCTACACCTTC
TRBD1	TRBV10-3	TRBJ2-5	-	CAISDSRQGQETQYF	TGTGCCATCAGTGACTCGCGACAGGGGCAAGAGACCCAGTACTTC
TRBD2	TRBV9	TRBJ2-3	few	CASSPRWGLAGLGGSDTQYF	TGTGCCAGCAGCCCGAGGTGGGGACTAGCGGGGCTCGGGGGTTCAGATACGCAGTATTTT
-	TRBV24-1	TRBJ1-2	few	CATSDPGPNYGYTF	TGTGCCACCAGTGATCCAGGCCCTAACTATGGCTACACCTTC
-	TRBV12-3/TRBV12-4	TRBJ2-5	-	CASTKGGRGYETQYF	TGTGCCAGCACTAAAGGGGGGAGGGGTTATGAGACCCAGTACTTC
TRBD1	TRBV5-1	TRBJ1-4	many	CASSSTGGSGEKLFF	TGCGCCAGCAGCTCGACAGGGGGATCGGGCGAAAAACTGTTTTTT
TRBD1	TRBV5-1	TRBJ2-7	many	CASSLEGQGAREQYF	TGCGCCAGCAGCTTGGAGGGACAGGGGGCGCGGGAGCAGTACTTC
TRBD2	TRBV9	TRBJ2-1	many	CASSLRGASGHNEQFF	TGTGCCAGCAGCCTTCGTGGGGCTAGCGGACACAATGAGCAGTTCTTC
-	TRBV7-9	TRBJ2-2	-	CASSTFLRGRTGELFF	TGTGCCAGCAGCACCTTCTTACGGGGGCGGACCGGGGAGCTGTTTTTT
-	TRBV12-3/TRBV12-4	TRBJ2-7	few	CASSLAGTGEQYF	TGTGCCAGCAGTTTAGCCGGGACGGGCGAGCAGTACTTC
-	TRBV3-1	TRBJ2-3	few	CASSQAERTTDTQYF	TGTGCCAGCAGCCAAGCGGAGAGGACCACAGATACGCAGTATTTT
TRBD1	TRBV29-1	TRBJ2-5	-	CSGRGTGPETQYF	TGCAGCGGCCGAGGGACAGGACCAGAGACCCAGTACTTC
TRBD1	TRBV20-1	TRBJ1-3	-	CSASPDGTGTGNTIYF	TGCAGTGCTAGCCCCGATGGGACAGGAACTGGAAACACCATATATTTT
-	TRBV3-1	TRBJ2-1	-	CASSQELGGYNERFF	TGTGCCAGCAGCCAAGAACTAGGCGGCTACAATGAGCGGTTCTTC
-	TRBV24-1	TRBJ2-5	few	CATSEPKAGGRETQYF	TGTGCCACCAGTGAGCCCAAGGCCGGGGGTCGGGAGACCCAGTACTTC
TRBD2	TRBV20-1	TRBJ2-3	-	CSAISGGWGDTQYF	TGCAGTGCCATTAGCGGGGGGTGGGGCGATACGCAGTATTTT
TRBD2	TRBV3-1	TRBJ2-2	many	CASSLLSGSSSGELFF	TGTGCCAGCAGCCTACTTAGCGGGAGTTCGTCCGGGGAGCTGTTTTTT
TRBD1	TRBV11-2	TRBJ1-4	few	CASSLESVGQYEKLFF	TGTGCCAGCAGCTTAGAAAGTGTGGGACAGTATGAAAAACTGTTTTTT
-	TRBV28	TRBJ1-3	many	CASSSPGRSGNTIYF	TGTGCCAGCAGTTCCCCGGGGCGATCTGGAAACACCATATATTTT
-	TRBV6-2/TRBV6-3	TRBJ2-1	-	CASSDDTGRIF	TGTGCCAGCAGCGACGACACAGGTAGGATCTTC
TRBD2	TRBV4-2	TRBJ2-7	many	CASSHPGASGNYEQYF	TGTGCCAGCAGCCACCCTGGAGCTAGCGGGAACTACGAGCAGTACTTC
-	TRBV20-1	TRBJ2-5	few	CSASDRRETQYF	TGCAGTGCTAGCGACAGGCGAGAGACCCAGTACTTC
-	TRBV9	TRBJ2-2	-	CASSSNKGDPANTGELFF	TGTGCCAGCAGCTCAAATAAGGGGGACCCAGCGAACACCGGGGAGCTGTTTTTT
-	TRBV7-6	TRBJ2-5	once	CASSLIRGPLETQYF	TGTGCCAGCAGCTTAATCAGAGGCCCCCTGGAGACCCAGTACTTC
-	TRBV4-2	TRBJ1-5	many	CASSQDVPGTNQPQHF	TGTGCCAGCAGCCAAGATGTCCCGGGGACCAATCAGCCCCAGCATTTT
TRBD2	TRBV7-7	TRBJ2-1	-	CASSPMIAGANNEQFF	TGTGCTAGCAGCCCGATGATAGCGGGGGCTAACAATGAGCAGTTCTTC
TRBD1	TRBV10-3	TRBJ2-1	few	CAISVTGDNEQFF	TGTGCCATCAGTGTGACAGGGGACAATGAGCAGTTCTTC